Following are 26 T cell receptor beta chains from one sample sequenced in a study of vaccination effects on CD4 cells after COVID-19. TCRdb's copy holds only in-frame clones and misses some; the assay was immunoSEQ multiplex PCR. Seen here are about 61,000 clones, about four fifths observed once, and the top ten hold about 2.4%. Viral peptide pools were used in the ViraFEST assay to expand antigen-specific CD4+ T cells, and sequencing came afterward. Following culture for approximately 11 days, CD4+ T cells were isolated. No antigen has been assigned to these receptors. The sample was CD4+ T cells from PBMCs cultured with HCoV-229E spike peptides, taken before COVID-19 vaccination. These receptor sequences come from a human donor who received a COVID-19 vaccine.

Only one count was recorded for this clone. The J gene is TRBJ1-2, the V gene TRBV6-5; the match to TRBD1 covers 11 bases. The CDR3 covers 14 residues. From germline, CDR1 is MNHEY and CDR2 SVGAGI. V lost 6 bases to trimming and J lost 7 bases; unmatched junction nucleotides: 7. The CDR3: CASRYGTGGSGYTF. The CDR3 DNA is TGTGCCAGCAGATACGGGACAGGGGGTTCTGGCTACACCTTC.

The V gene is TRBV19, the J gene TRBJ1-3; 7 positions agree with TRBD1. V lost 3 bases to trimming and J lost 2 bases; unmatched junction nucleotides: 1. The CDR3 is 14 residues long. Germline CDR1 reads LNHDA; CDR2 reads SQIVND (reference sequence). The chain's CDR3 is CASSIQGAGNTIYF. DNA for the CDR3: TGTGCCAGTAGTATCCAGGGGGCTGGAAACACCATATATTTT.

V usage is TRBV30 and J usage is TRBJ2-7; no reliable D call. V lost 0 bases and J 0 bases, leaving 9 bases between the germline ends. This CDR3 is built from 14 residues. Per the germline V gene, CDR1 is GTSNPN and CDR2 is SVGIG (reference sequence). CDR3 sequence: CAWSVHTSSYEQYV. The CDR3 coding sequence is TGTGCCTGGAGTGTACATACGAGCTCCTACGAGCAGTACGTC.

This clone has a handful of counts. The rearrangement joins TRBV12-5 to TRBJ1-5; D is possibly TRBD1 (6 bases). The CDR3 has 17 residues. Germline V gives CDR1 LGHNT, CDR2 FRNRAP. V was trimmed by 0 bases and J by 2 bases, leaving 14 bases between them. The CDR3 DNA follows: TGTGCTAGTGGTTTGGTAAATGACAGGTCGGGCAATCAGCCCCAGCATTTT. It specifies CASGLVNDRSGNQPQHF.

The V and J genes are TRBV29-1 and TRBJ2-6, with a possible D match to TRBD1 (5 bases). The CDR3 is made up of 17 amino acids. Trimming removed 0 bases from V and 0 bases from J, with 12 bases in between. From germline, CDR1 is SQVTM and CDR2 ANQGSEA. CDR3 coding DNA: TGCAGCGTTGAAGATATACAGGTGTCCTCTGGGGCCAACGTCCTGACTTTC. Translation gives CSVEDIQVSSGANVLTF. The variable domain in full, with the rest retrieved from reference TRBV29-1 and TRBJ2-6, is SAVISQKPSRDICQRGTSLTIQCQVDSQVTMMFWYRQQPGQSLTLIATANQGSEATYESGFVIDKFPISRPNLTFSTLTVSNMSPEDSSIYLCSVEDIQVSSGANVLTFGAGSRLTVL.

A few counts support this clone. The V gene is TRBV7-2, the J gene TRBJ2-1; 8 nucleotides line up with TRBD2. Germline lookup yields CDR1 SGHTA and CDR2 FQGNSA. The junction had 2 bases not matched to a gene; V was cut back by 0 bases and J by 10 bases. The CDR3 contains 13 residues. Here the CDR3 reads CASSLALAGEQFF. CDR3 coding DNA: TGTGCCAGCAGCTTAGCGCTAGCGGGCGAGCAGTTCTTC.

V usage is TRBV6-5 and J usage is TRBJ2-2, with D unresolved. Trimming removed 6 bases at V and 5 bases at J, with 10 bases between. Per the germline V gene, CDR1 is MNHEY and CDR2 is SVGAGI. The CDR3 covers 13 residues. CDR3 DNA: TGTGCCAGCAGAAGTGGCGGAACCGGGGAGCTGTTTTTT. It is translated as CASRSGGTGELFF.

The rearrangement uses TRBV12-3 or TRBV12-4 and TRBJ1-1; tentatively, D is TRBD1 (5 bases). This CDR3 is 11 amino acids long. V was trimmed by 6 bases and J by 14 bases, leaving 16 bases between them. The CDR3 protein is CASRRTGNHFF. The DNA of the CDR3 is TGTGCCAGCAGACGTACAGGAAATCACTTCTTT.

The V call is TRBV5-4, the J call TRBJ2-5; no clear D. The CDR3 is made up of 14 amino acids. Looked up from germline, CDR1 is SGHNT and CDR2 is YYREEE (reference sequence). The V and J ends lost 3 bases and 4 bases respectively, with 13 bases between them. CDR3 nucleotides: TGTGCCAGCAGCTCCACCCTAACCGGAGAGACCCAGTACTTC. Its protein product is CASSSTLTGETQYF.

This clone was found a few times. This chain uses TRBV7-3 with TRBJ2-5, with 10 bases lining up with TRBD1. Germline V gene sequence: CDR1 SGHTA, CDR2 FQGTGA. The J segment lost 5 bases and the V segment lost 4 bases, leaving 7 bases of the junction unmatched. The CDR3 loop spans 15 amino acids. This CDR3 reads CASSSGQGPRETQYF. The DNA of the CDR3 is TGTGCCAGCAGCTCGGGACAGGGGCCTAGGGAGACCCAGTACTTC.

V is TRBV5-1 and J is TRBJ1-5, with D hard to call. This CDR3 spans 16 amino acids. The germline V and J ends were trimmed by 0 bases and 2 bases, with 12 bases remaining between them. CDR1 and CDR2 (germline): SGHRS, YFSETQ. In DNA form, the CDR3 reads TGCGCCAGCAGCTTGGTACCAAGTGGTGGCAATCAGCCCCAGCATTTT. This gives the protein CASSLVPSGGNQPQHF. The full variable domain, in which reference TRBV5-1 and TRBJ1-5 provide the parts outside the CDR3, is KAGVTQTPRYLIKTRGQQVTLSCSPISGHRSVSWYQQTPGQGLQFLFEYFSETQRNKGNFPGRFSGRQFSNSRSEMNVSTLELGDSALYLCASSLVPSGGNQPQHFGDGTRLSIL.

The rearrangement joins TRBV19 to TRBJ1-4, with 8 bases lining up with TRBD1. The CDR3 sequence is 15 residues long. Germline V gene data show CDR1 as LNHDA and CDR2 as SQIVND (reference sequence). J was trimmed by 5 bases and V by 5 bases; bases with no gene match: 7. This CDR3 reads CASSVDRGTNEKLFF. The CDR3 region has the DNA TGTGCCAGTAGTGTCGACAGGGGTACAAATGAAAAACTGTTTTTT. The full variable domain, in which reference TRBV19 and TRBJ1-4 provide the parts outside the CDR3, is DGGITQSPKYLFRKEGQNVTLSCEQNLNHDAMYWYRQDPGQGLRLIYYSQIVNDFQKGDIAEGYSVSREKKESFPLTVTSAQKNPTAFYLCASSVDRGTNEKLFFGSGTQLSVL.

This chain joins TRBV7-9 and TRBJ2-7; 9 bases are a match to TRBD1. CDR1 is SEHNR, CDR2 FQNEAQ, per germline (reference sequence). The CDR3 sequence is 16 residues long. V was clipped by 6 bases and J by 6 bases; unmatched bases: 15. This CDR3 is CASSRPPGTGWPEQYV. The DNA for the CDR3 is TGTGCCAGCAGTAGACCCCCCGGGACAGGGTGGCCCGAGCAGTACGTC.

The count of this clone is one. V and J are TRBV15 and TRBJ1-5; no clear D gene. V was pared by 8 bases and J by 2 bases, with 13 bases between. Germline CDR1 is LNHNV and CDR2 is YYDKDF (reference sequence). The CDR3 consists of 14 residues. CDR3 sequence (DNA): TGTGCCACCGCCTCAGAGGAACGCAATCAGCCCCAGCATTTT. This codes for CATASEERNQPQHF.

The gene calls are TRBV3-1 (or the pseudogene TRBV3-2) and TRBJ1-5; 7 positions agree with TRBD1. CDR1 and CDR2 (germline): LGHDT, YNNKEL (reference sequence). The CDR3 totals 14 residues. The ends lost 4 bases at V and 2 bases at J; junction bases unmatched: 2. The CDR3 region is CASSRQGGNQPQHF. CDR3 DNA: TGTGCCAGCAGCCGACAGGGAGGCAATCAGCCCCAGCATTTT.

The gene calls are TRBV29-1 and TRBJ2-6; D might be TRBD1 (6 bases). Trimming took 4 bases from V and 4 from J, leaving 11 bases between them. Germline V CDR1 and CDR2: SQVTM, ANQGSEA. The CDR3 has 14 residues. The CDR3 region has the DNA TGCAGCGTTGCACAGGGCTCCGGGGCCAACGTCCTGACTTTC. Translating gives CSVAQGSGANVLTF.

The CDR3 region has the DNA TGTGCCAGTAGTATCCGGCCCGGGGGAGCCTACGAGCAGTACGTC. Amino acid sequence: CASSIRPGGAYEQYV. The V gene is TRBV19, the J gene TRBJ2-7; tentative D call: TRBD2 (6 bases). The germline V gene encodes CDR1 LNHDA and CDR2 SQIVND (reference sequence). CDR3 length: 15 amino acids. Trimming shortened V by 3 bases and J by 2 bases, and 14 bases separated the two germline ends.

The chain recombines TRBV30 with TRBJ1-4; 7 nucleotides align to TRBD1. Looked up from germline, CDR1 is GTSNPN and CDR2 is SVGIG (reference sequence). Germline trimming cut 4 bases from V and 8 bases from J; bases unmatched to any gene: 13. The CDR3 consists of 15 residues. CDR3 DNA: TGTGCCTGGACCAGACAGGGCGGTCTAGGGGAAAAACTGTTTTTT. Its translation is CAWTRQGGLGEKLFF.

This clone was seen a single time. The J gene is TRBJ2-3, the V gene TRBV29-1; TRBD2 is a possible D gene (6 bases). Germline values: CDR1 SQVTM, CDR2 ANQGSEA. This CDR3 has 16 residues. Trimming cost V 4 bases and J 0 bases, with 17 bases left between them. The DNA for the CDR3 is TGCAGCGTTGGGGGGGTTAGCGGAACTAGCACAGATACGCAGTATTTT. Its protein product is CSVGGVSGTSTDTQYF.

The chain has TRBV7-2 and TRBJ2-2; D is unclear. Germline V lookup: CDR1 SGHTA, CDR2 FQGNSA. The CDR3 covers 14 residues. The germline V and J ends were trimmed by 2 bases and 1 base, with 5 bases remaining between them. Here the CDR3 DNA reads TGTGCCAGCAGCTTACGCGAGAACACCGGGGAGCTGTTTTTT. Translated: CASSLRENTGELFF.

J is TRBJ2-7 and V is TRBV27, with 8 positions matching TRBD2. Germline CDR1 MNHEY, CDR2 SMNVEV (reference sequence). V was clipped by 5 bases and J by 2 bases; unmatched bases: 2. The CDR3 has 13 amino acids. The CDR3 loop is CASSQRGTYEQYV. DNA for the CDR3: TGTGCCAGCAGTCAGCGGGGGACCTACGAGCAGTACGTC.

The CDR3 DNA sequence: TGTGCCAGCAGCCAATCAAGGAACTATGGCTACACCTTC. Translated, it gives CASSQSRNYGYTF. The chain links TRBV14 to TRBJ1-2, with D unclear. The germline CDR1 and CDR2 sequences are SGHDN and FVKESK. The CDR3 spans 13 residues. V shed 2 bases and J shed 2 bases, with 6 bases lying between them.

CDR3 loop: CASSPGSDTQYF. CDR3 bases: TGTGCCAGTAGCCCTGGGTCAGATACGCAGTATTTT. J is TRBJ2-3 and V is TRBV19, with unresolved D. The CDR3 spans 12 residues. Germline CDR1 is LNHDA and CDR2 is SQIVND (reference sequence). The ends were cut back, 6 bases at V and 4 bases at J, with 8 bases in the middle.

A single count supports this clone. The chain combines TRBV9 with TRBJ1-5; weak D call: TRBD1 (5 bases). CDR1 is SGDLS and CDR2 is YYNGEE in the germline V gene. V was trimmed by 4 bases and J by 0 bases, leaving 17 bases between them. The length of the CDR3 is 17 residues. CDR3 in amino acids: CASSLGSGGYSNQPQHF. CDR3 in DNA: TGTGCCAGCAGCCTCGGGTCGGGGGGTTATAGCAATCAGCCCCAGCATTTT.

The chain uses TRBV3-1 (or the pseudogene TRBV3-2) and TRBJ1-1; D is perhaps TRBD1 (6 bases). Germline assignment: CDR1 LGHDT and CDR2 YNNKEL (reference sequence). V shed 4 bases and J shed 2 bases, with 11 bases lying between them. The CDR3 has 14 residues. In DNA, the CDR3 is TGTGCCAGCAGCCGACACAGGGATAACACTGAAGCTTTCTTT. Its protein product is CASSRHRDNTEAFF.

The genes are TRBV6-5 and TRBJ2-7, with 8 bases lining up with TRBD2. This CDR3 comprises 16 residues. Germline CDR1 MNHEY, CDR2 SVGAGI. The V gene end was trimmed by 0 bases and the J gene end by 2 bases; junction bases not matched to a gene: 6. CDR3 in amino acids: CASSYSIPAGAYEQYV. CDR3 nucleotides: TGTGCCAGCAGTTACTCGATACCAGCGGGGGCCTACGAGCAGTACGTC.